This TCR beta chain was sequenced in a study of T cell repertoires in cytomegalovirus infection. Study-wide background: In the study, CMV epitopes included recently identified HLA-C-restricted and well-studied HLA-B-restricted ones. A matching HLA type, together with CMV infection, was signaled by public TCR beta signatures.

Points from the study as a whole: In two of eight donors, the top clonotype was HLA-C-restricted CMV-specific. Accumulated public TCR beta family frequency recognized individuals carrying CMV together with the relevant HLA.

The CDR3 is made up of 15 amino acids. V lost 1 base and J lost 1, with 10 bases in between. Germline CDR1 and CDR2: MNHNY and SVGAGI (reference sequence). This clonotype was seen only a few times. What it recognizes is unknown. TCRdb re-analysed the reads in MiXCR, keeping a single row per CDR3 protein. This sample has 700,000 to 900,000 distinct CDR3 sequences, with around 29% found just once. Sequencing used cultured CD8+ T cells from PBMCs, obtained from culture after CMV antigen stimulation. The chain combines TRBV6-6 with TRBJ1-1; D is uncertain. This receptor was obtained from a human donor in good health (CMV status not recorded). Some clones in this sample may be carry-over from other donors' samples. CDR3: CASSYYGRRNTEAFF. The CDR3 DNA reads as TGTGCCAGCAGTTACTATGGCAGGAGGAACACTGAAGCTTTCTTT.